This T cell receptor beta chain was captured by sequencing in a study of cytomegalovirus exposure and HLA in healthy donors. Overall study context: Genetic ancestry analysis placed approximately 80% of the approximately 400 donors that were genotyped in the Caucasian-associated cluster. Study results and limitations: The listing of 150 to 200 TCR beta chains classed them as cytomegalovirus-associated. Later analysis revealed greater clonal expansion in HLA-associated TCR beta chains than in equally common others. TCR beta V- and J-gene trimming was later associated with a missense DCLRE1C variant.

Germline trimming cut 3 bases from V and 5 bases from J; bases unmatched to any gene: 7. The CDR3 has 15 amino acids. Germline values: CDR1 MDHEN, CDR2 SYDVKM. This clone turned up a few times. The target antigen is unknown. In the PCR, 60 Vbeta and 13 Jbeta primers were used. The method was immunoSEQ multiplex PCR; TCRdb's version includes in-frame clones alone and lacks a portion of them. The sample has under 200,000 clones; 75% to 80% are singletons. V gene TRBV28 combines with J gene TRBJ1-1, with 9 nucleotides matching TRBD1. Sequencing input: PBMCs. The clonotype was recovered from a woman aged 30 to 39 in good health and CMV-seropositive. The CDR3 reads CASSFPGTGKTEAFF. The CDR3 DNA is TGTGCCAGCAGTTTCCCCGGGACAGGGAAGACTGAAGCTTTCTTT.